This record concerns one T cell receptor (beta chain) sequence. Its antigen is as yet unknown. Germline V lookup: CDR1 SNHLY, CDR2 FYNNEI. Trimming stripped 3 bases from V and 1 base from J, with 24 bases between. The CDR3 is 20 amino acids. This record belongs to a study of shared clonotypes between healthy human individuals. Authors' analysis steps: Filtering differed, since immunoSEQ gave only junction sequences and no quality scores. Profiling relied on immunoSEQ multiplex PCR, and the TCRdb table lists in-frame clones only, not all of them. V and J calls and clone size are given by that table; D and trimming were obtained from the DNA. The sample includes fewer than 1.6 million clones, approximately 98.5% seen only once; the top ten take roughly 0.36%. The study, taken as a whole, reports: When compared with the clonotypes that were shared by all four sorted-subset donors, the non-shared clonotypes turned out to have lower generation probabilities. Among donors, clonotype sharing was expected to be affected by sequencing depth.

The chain couples TRBV2 to TRBJ2-2; D is perhaps TRBD1 (6 bases). Specimen: naive CD4+ T cells sorted from blood. Subset denoted: CD45RA+ positively selected. This clonotype was obtained from a man aged 25-45 years in good health. This CDR3 reads CASSEGPFSDRNGNTGELFF. CDR3 nucleotides: TGTGCCAGCAGTGAGGGGCCCTTTTCAGACAGGAACGGGAACACCGGGGAGCTGTTTTTT.